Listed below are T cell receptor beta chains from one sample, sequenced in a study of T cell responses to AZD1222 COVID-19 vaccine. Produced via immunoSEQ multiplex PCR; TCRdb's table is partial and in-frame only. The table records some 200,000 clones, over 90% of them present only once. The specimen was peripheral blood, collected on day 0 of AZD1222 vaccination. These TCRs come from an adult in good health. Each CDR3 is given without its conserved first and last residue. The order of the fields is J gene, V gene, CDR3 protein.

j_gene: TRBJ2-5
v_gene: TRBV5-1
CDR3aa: ASSLGTGKETQY

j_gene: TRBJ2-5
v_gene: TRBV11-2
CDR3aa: ASSLGVAGAETQY

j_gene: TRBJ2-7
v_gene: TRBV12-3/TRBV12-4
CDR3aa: ASSPNNYEQY

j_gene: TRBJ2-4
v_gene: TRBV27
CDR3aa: ASKEQGELGAKNIQY

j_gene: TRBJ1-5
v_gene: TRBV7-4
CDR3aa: ASSLGAYEGQYSNQPQH

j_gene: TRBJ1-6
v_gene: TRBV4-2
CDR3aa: ASSPEDSSVSPLH

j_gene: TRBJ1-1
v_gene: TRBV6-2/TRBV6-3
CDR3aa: ASSYGPTGGSLNTEAF

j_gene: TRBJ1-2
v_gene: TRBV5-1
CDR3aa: ASSWTGADGYT

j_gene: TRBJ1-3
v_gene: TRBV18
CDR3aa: ASSPAQGGNTIY

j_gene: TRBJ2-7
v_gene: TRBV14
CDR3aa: ASSPEMLGYEQY

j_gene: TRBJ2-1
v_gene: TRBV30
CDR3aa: ACEGAYNEQF

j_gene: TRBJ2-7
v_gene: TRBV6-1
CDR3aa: ASSEAYEQY

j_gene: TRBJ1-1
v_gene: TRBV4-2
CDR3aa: ASSQDTGLGNTEAF

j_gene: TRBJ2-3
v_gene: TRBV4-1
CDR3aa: ASSHHGLGTDTQY

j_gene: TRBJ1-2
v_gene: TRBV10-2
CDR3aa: ASSEISGEGTYT

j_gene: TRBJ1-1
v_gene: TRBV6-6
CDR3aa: ASRTRGTEAF